These T cell receptor beta chains were read from a single sample in a study of human versus mouse CDR3 diversity and MHC coevolution. The method was immunoSEQ multiplex PCR; TCRdb's version includes in-frame clones alone and lacks a portion of them. The sample contains tens of thousands of clones, 90% to 95% of which appear only once. Sequenced sample: naive CD4+ T cells from blood. All receptors derive from a person between 30 and 69 years old in good health. Both conserved end residues are part of each CDR3. Each record gives: clone size, V gene, D gene, J gene, CDR3 DNA, CDR3 protein. A D gene is named only where the DNA matches it firmly. Clone size is stated in some rows and not others, as once, few, many or a class when expanded.

size: .
V: TRBV18
D: TRBD2
J: TRBJ2-7
DNA: TGTGCCAGCTCACCCTTTCAAGCGGGAGAGATCTACGAGCAGTACTTC
CDR3: CASSPFQAGEIYEQYF

size: .
V: TRBV6-5
D: .
J: TRBJ1-4
DNA: TGTGCCAGCAGTCGGACAGATTTTAATGAAAAACTGTTTTTT
CDR3: CASSRTDFNEKLFF

size: .
V: TRBV7-2
D: .
J: TRBJ2-7
DNA: TGTGCCAGCAGCTTTGGGCCAGGATCCTACGAGCAGTACTTC
CDR3: CASSFGPGSYEQYF

size: .
V: TRBV27
D: TRBD1
J: TRBJ1-4
DNA: TGTGCCAGCAGTTTAGCAGGACAGGGAATCGAAAAACTGTTTTTT
CDR3: CASSLAGQGIEKLFF

size: .
V: TRBV6-5
D: TRBD1
J: TRBJ2-5
DNA: TGTGCCAGCAGCTTCACAGGGGTCGAGACCCAGTACTTC
CDR3: CASSFTGVETQYF

size: .
V: TRBV27
D: TRBD2
J: TRBJ2-7
DNA: TGTGCCACCCGGGAGGGGGTGGGGCAGGCCTACGAGCAGTACTTC
CDR3: CATREGVGQAYEQYF

size: .
V: TRBV2
D: TRBD2
J: TRBJ2-3
DNA: TGTGCCAGCAGTCCAGCGGGAGCGGGAGATACGCAGTATTTT
CDR3: CASSPAGAGDTQYF

size: few
V: TRBV7-3
D: .
J: TRBJ2-4
DNA: TGTGCCAGCAGCTCAGACAGGTTAGCCAAAAACATTCAGTACTTC
CDR3: CASSSDRLAKNIQYF

size: .
V: TRBV18
D: .
J: TRBJ2-1
DNA: TGTGCCAGCTCACCTCGTTCAGGCAATGAGCAGTTCTTC
CDR3: CASSPRSGNEQFF

size: .
V: TRBV2
D: .
J: TRBJ2-3
DNA: TGTGCCAGCTCCATCCCAGATACGCAGTATTTT
CDR3: CASSIPDTQYF

size: .
V: TRBV27
D: .
J: TRBJ1-2
DNA: TGTGCCAGCAAGGATTACAGTTCCGACTATGGCTACACCTTC
CDR3: CASKDYSSDYGYTF

size: .
V: TRBV19
D: .
J: TRBJ1-2
DNA: TGTGCCAGTAGCCCACGGTTCCCCTATGGCTACACCTTC
CDR3: CASSPRFPYGYTF

size: .
V: TRBV9
D: TRBD2
J: TRBJ2-2
DNA: TGTGCCAGCAGCGCCAGGGGGACTAGCGGGAACACCGGGGAGCTGTTTTTT
CDR3: CASSARGTSGNTGELFF

size: .
V: TRBV27
D: .
J: TRBJ2-1
DNA: TGTGCCAGCAGTTTATCTCCTTTAGGGGGTGAGCAGTTCTTC
CDR3: CASSLSPLGGEQFF

size: .
V: TRBV5-8
D: .
J: TRBJ1-4
DNA: TGTGCCAGCAGCTTGGCGGATGAAAAACTGTTTTTT
CDR3: CASSLADEKLFF

size: .
V: TRBV7-3
D: TRBD1
J: TRBJ2-1
DNA: TGTGCCAGCAGCTCGCCGGGACAGGGGAGGTCAAAGTCCTACAATGAGCAGTTCTTC
CDR3: CASSSPGQGRSKSYNEQFF

size: once
V: TRBV13
D: .
J: TRBJ2-3
DNA: TGTGCCAGCAGCTTACGTACAGACACAGATACGCAGTATTTT
CDR3: CASSLRTDTDTQYF

size: .
V: TRBV18
D: .
J: TRBJ1-5
DNA: TGTGCCAGCTCACCCCGGACAGATCAGCCCCAGCATTTT
CDR3: CASSPRTDQPQHF

size: .
V: TRBV20-1
D: .
J: TRBJ2-1
DNA: TGCAGTGCTACCGACAGCAATGAGCAGTTCTTC
CDR3: CSATDSNEQFF

size: .
V: TRBV11-3
D: TRBD2
J: TRBJ2-3
DNA: TGTGCCAGCAGCTTGGGACTAGCGGGAGACGCAGATACGCAGTATTTT
CDR3: CASSLGLAGDADTQYF

size: .
V: TRBV11-3
D: .
J: TRBJ2-7
DNA: TGTGCCAGCAGTCGGACAGCCAGCTCCTACGAGCAGTACTTC
CDR3: CASSRTASSYEQYF

size: .
V: TRBV27
D: TRBD1
J: TRBJ1-5
DNA: TGTGCCAGCAGTTCCAGGGGGCGCGCTCAGCCCCAGCATTTT
CDR3: CASSSRGRAQPQHF

size: .
V: TRBV19
D: TRBD1
J: TRBJ1-1
DNA: TGTGCCAGTAGTAGCGGGACAGCGAACACTGAAGCTTTCTTT
CDR3: CASSSGTANTEAFF

size: few
V: TRBV7-2
D: TRBD1
J: TRBJ1-2
DNA: TGTGCCAGCAGCTTGGGACAGGGGAACTATGGCTACACCTTC
CDR3: CASSLGQGNYGYTF

size: .
V: TRBV11-3
D: .
J: TRBJ2-1
DNA: TGTGCCAGCAGCTTAGAACCTAGTAATGAGCAGTTCTTC
CDR3: CASSLEPSNEQFF

size: .
V: TRBV6-6
D: TRBD1
J: TRBJ2-7
DNA: TGTGCCAGCAGCTTCGACAGGGGGAGGCAGTACTTC
CDR3: CASSFDRGRQYF

size: once
V: TRBV7-9
D: .
J: TRBJ2-7
DNA: TGTGCCAGCAGCTCAACGACTCGGGGGAACGAGCAGTACTTC
CDR3: CASSSTTRGNEQYF

size: .
V: TRBV5-1
D: .
J: TRBJ1-5
DNA: TGCGCCAGCAGAGAGGGATTCGCTCAGCCCCAGCATTTT
CDR3: CASREGFAQPQHF

size: .
V: TRBV29-1
D: .
J: TRBJ2-7
DNA: TGCAGCGCCAGAGGGCAGGTCGGCTCCTACGAGCAGTACTTC
CDR3: CSARGQVGSYEQYF

size: .
V: TRBV18
D: .
J: TRBJ1-4
DNA: TGTGCCAGCTCACCATTGGGCCGATCAACTAATGAAAAACTGTTTTTT
CDR3: CASSPLGRSTNEKLFF

size: .
V: TRBV7-2
D: TRBD1
J: TRBJ1-4
DNA: TGTGCCAGCAGCCCCTCAGTGGGCAGGGGGAATGAAAAACTGTTTTTT
CDR3: CASSPSVGRGNEKLFF

size: once
V: TRBV5-4
D: .
J: TRBJ2-7
DNA: TGTGCCAGCAGCTTGCAACAGAGAGACAGCGAGCAGTACTTC
CDR3: CASSLQQRDSEQYF

size: .
V: TRBV19
D: .
J: TRBJ1-4
DNA: TGTGCCAGTAGTAAGGGGCATGCAACTAATGAAAAACTGTTTTTT
CDR3: CASSKGHATNEKLFF

size: .
V: TRBV30
D: .
J: TRBJ1-4
DNA: TGTGCCTGGAGCCGGCAGGGGAGCGAAAAACTGTTTTTT
CDR3: CAWSRQGSEKLFF

size: .
V: TRBV7-8
D: TRBD1
J: TRBJ1-4
DNA: TGTGCCAGCAGCTACACCGGGACAGGGGATGAAAAACTGTTTTTT
CDR3: CASSYTGTGDEKLFF

size: once
V: TRBV5-6
D: TRBD1
J: TRBJ2-7
DNA: TGTGCCAGCAGCTTAGCAGGGGGAACCTCCTACGAGCAGTACTTC
CDR3: CASSLAGGTSYEQYF

size: .
V: TRBV30
D: TRBD1
J: TRBJ2-7
DNA: TGTGCCGGGGTCTACAGGGGGCGAAGCACCTACGAGCAGTACTTC
CDR3: CAGVYRGRSTYEQYF

size: .
V: TRBV19
D: TRBD2
J: TRBJ2-5
DNA: TGTGCCAGTAGTATTGGGACTAGCGGGAGGAGGTGGTACCAAGAGACCCAGTACTTC
CDR3: CASSIGTSGRRWYQETQYF

size: .
V: TRBV5-4
D: .
J: TRBJ2-7
DNA: TGTGCCAGCAGCTTCGATACAGCCTACGAGCAGTACTTC
CDR3: CASSFDTAYEQYF

size: .
V: TRBV6-5
D: TRBD1
J: TRBJ2-1
DNA: TGTGCCAGCAGTTACTCTTGGGACAGGGGCAATGAGCAGTTCTTC
CDR3: CASSYSWDRGNEQFF

size: .
V: TRBV29-1
D: TRBD1
J: TRBJ2-7
DNA: TGCAGCGTTGTCGGACAGGGGGCGACCTACGAGCAGTACTTC
CDR3: CSVVGQGATYEQYF

size: .
V: TRBV6-6
D: TRBD1
J: TRBJ2-7
DNA: TGTGCCAGCAGTTACAAGGGGACAGGCTTATACTACGAGCAGTACTTC
CDR3: CASSYKGTGLYYEQYF

size: .
V: TRBV19
D: TRBD2
J: TRBJ2-1
DNA: TGTGCCAGTAGTATTGAGGGGCTAGCGGGGGGCGAGCAGTTCTTC
CDR3: CASSIEGLAGGEQFF

size: .
V: TRBV9
D: TRBD1
J: TRBJ1-1
DNA: TGTGCCAGCAGCGTAGTTGAGGGGGCAGGCACTGAAGCTTTCTTT
CDR3: CASSVVEGAGTEAFF

size: .
V: TRBV5-6
D: .
J: TRBJ2-7
DNA: TGTGCCAGCAGCTTAAAAGGGGCCACCTACGAGCAGTACTTC
CDR3: CASSLKGATYEQYF

size: once
V: TRBV9
D: .
J: TRBJ2-3
DNA: TGTGCCAGCAGCGTAGCGGGAGATACGCAGTATTTT
CDR3: CASSVAGDTQYF

size: few
V: TRBV19
D: .
J: TRBJ1-3
DNA: TGTGCCAGTAGTATTGGCGGTAGCTCTGGAAACACCATATATTTT
CDR3: CASSIGGSSGNTIYF

size: .
V: TRBV7-2
D: .
J: TRBJ2-5
DNA: TGTGCCAGCAGCTTGTGGTCGGGGGAAGAGACCCAGTACTTC
CDR3: CASSLWSGEETQYF

size: .
V: TRBV19
D: TRBD1
J: TRBJ1-2
DNA: TGTGCCAGTAGTACGCGGACAGGACAAAGCACCAATGGCTACACCTTC
CDR3: CASSTRTGQSTNGYTF

size: .
V: TRBV9
D: .
J: TRBJ1-1
DNA: TGTGCCAGCAGCCCCCGCGGCACTGAAGCTTTCTTT
CDR3: CASSPRGTEAFF

size: .
V: TRBV7-2
D: TRBD1
J: TRBJ1-3
DNA: TGTGCCAGCAGCTGGGACAGGCGTAACTCTGGAAACACCATATATTTT
CDR3: CASSWDRRNSGNTIYF